This record covers a single T cell receptor (beta chain). Its matching antigen is unknown. This CDR3 is built from 11 residues. CDR1 is DFQATT, CDR2 SNEGSKA, per germline (reference sequence). This sample is part of a study of CXCR3-negative and CXCR3-positive naive CD8 T cells. Study outcomes and limitations: Similarly elevated diversity marked both naive subsets, with memory CD8+ cells showing far lower diversity. Memory cells showed distinct TRBV-TRBJ patterns, while the two naive subsets matched. The study found CXCR3 expression partially decreased after cryopreservation and ran most assays on fresh PBMCs. The study inferred TCR strength from TRB CDR3 properties and found comparable surface CD5 between naive subsets.

The authors prepared UMI-labeled TRB cDNA libraries by 5' RACE. TCRdb re-called the 5' RACE reads and catalogs CDR3 proteins one per entry, DNA excluded. The sample features just under 45,000 distinct CDR3 sequences, with approximately 15% in its top ten. Sequencing was performed on memory CD8+ T cells from blood. The sequence derives from a human donor in good health. Some clones in this sample may be carry-over from other donors' samples. The rearrangement joins TRBV20-1 to TRBJ2-1. CDR3 region: CSASFVNEQFF.